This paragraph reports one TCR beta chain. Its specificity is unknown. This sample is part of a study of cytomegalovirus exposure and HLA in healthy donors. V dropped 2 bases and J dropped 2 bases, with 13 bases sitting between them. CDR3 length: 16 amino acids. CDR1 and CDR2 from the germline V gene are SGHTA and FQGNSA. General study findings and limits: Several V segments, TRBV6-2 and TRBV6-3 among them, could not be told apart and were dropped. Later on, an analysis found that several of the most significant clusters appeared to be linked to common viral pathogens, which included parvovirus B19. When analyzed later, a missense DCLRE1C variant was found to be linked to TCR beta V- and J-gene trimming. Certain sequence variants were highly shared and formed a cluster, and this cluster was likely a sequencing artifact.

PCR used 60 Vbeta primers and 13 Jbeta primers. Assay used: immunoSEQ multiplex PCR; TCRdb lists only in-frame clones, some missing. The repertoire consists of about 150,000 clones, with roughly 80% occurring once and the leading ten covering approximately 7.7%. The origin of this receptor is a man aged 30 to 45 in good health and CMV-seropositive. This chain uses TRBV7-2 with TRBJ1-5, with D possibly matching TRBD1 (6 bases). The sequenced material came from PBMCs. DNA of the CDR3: TGTGCCAGCAGCTTATACTCAGGGGAACGCAATCAGCCCCAGCATTTT. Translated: CASSLYSGERNQPQHF.